Presented here are 26 T cell receptor beta chains from one specimen sequenced in a study of blood T cell repertoires in COVID-19. Generated by immunoSEQ multiplex PCR, the TCRdb table keeps only in-frame clones and is missing some. The sample lists 310,000 or so clones; 90% were seen once. The sample was PBMCs or T cells enriched from blood (not recorded which). These receptors were collected from a woman between 18 and 29 years old with acute COVID-19.

The chain links TRBV4-2 to TRBJ2-3; D is undetermined. CDR3 length: 15 residues. Germline CDR1 is LGHNA and CDR2 is YNFKEQ. V lost 3 bases, J lost 0 bases, and 10 bases lay in between. The CDR3 DNA reads TGTGCCAGCAGCCAGGAGCCGACTAGCACAGATACGCAGTATTTT. It is translated as CASSQEPTSTDTQYF.

V is TRBV6-1 and J is TRBJ1-4, with D possibly being TRBD1 (5 bases). CDR3 length equals 15 residues. V gave up 3 bases and J gave up 8 bases, with 16 bases separating them. Germline values: CDR1 MNHNS, CDR2 SASEGT. This CDR3 reads CASSDPRQLKEKLFF. CDR3 sequence (DNA): TGTGCCAGCAGTGACCCTCGACAGCTTAAAGAAAAACTGTTTTTT.

The CDR3 region is CASRSTGTGGDEAFF. CDR3 DNA: TGCGCCAGCAGATCAACCGGGACAGGGGGCGACGAAGCTTTCTTT. V and J are TRBV5-1 and TRBJ1-1; 12 bases match TRBD1. With 5 bases clipped from V and 8 bases from J, the junction kept 10 bases outside the gene matches. The CDR3 runs 15 residues. Germline V gene lookup returns CDR1 SGHRS and CDR2 YFSETQ.

The V and J genes are TRBV18 and TRBJ2-2, with 10 bases that match TRBD1. Germline V gene sequence: CDR1 KGHSH, CDR2 LQKENI. Unmatched junction bases numbered 3, after V lost 5 bases and J lost 3 bases. CDR3 size: 15 residues. CDR3 coding DNA: TGTGCCAGCTCATTGGACAGGGGGGACACCGGGGAGCTGTTTTTT. Translation gives CASSLDRGDTGELFF.

Only one count was recorded for this clone. The chain couples TRBV11-2 to TRBJ2-1; D perhaps matches TRBD1 (5 bases). The CDR3 is 13 amino acids. CDR1 SGHAT and CDR2 FQNNGV come from the germline V gene. Trimming left V 0 bases short and J 7 bases short, with 7 bases between. The DNA of the CDR3 is TGTGCCAGCAGCTTAGACAGGGAAAATGAGCAGTTCTTC. This encodes CASSLDRENEQFF. Complete variable domain (other parts from reference TRBV11-2 and TRBJ2-1): EAGVAQSPRYKIIEKRQSVAFWCNPISGHATLYWYQQILGQGPKLLIQFQNNGVVDDSQLPKDRFSAERLKGVDSTLKIQPAKLEDSAVYLCASSLDRENEQFFGPGTRLTVL.

The chain links TRBV4-3 to TRBJ2-5; possible D gene TRBD1, 6 bases. The CDR3 has 15 amino acids. V was trimmed by 0 bases and J by 5 bases, leaving 13 bases between them. Germline-derived CDR1 and CDR2 are LGHNA and YSLEER. The CDR3 DNA reads as TGCGCCAGCAGCCAAGAACTAGGGGGTTGGGAGACCCAGTACTTC. Translating gives CASSQELGGWETQYF.

The rearrangement links TRBV30 to TRBJ1-5; 9 nucleotides agree with TRBD1. The junction had 5 bases not matched to a gene; V was cut back by 2 bases and J by 9 bases. The CDR3 covers 13 residues. CDR1 and CDR2 (germline): GTSNPN, SVGIG (reference sequence). CDR3 in DNA: TGTGCCTGGAGTACAGGGGGCGAGGGGCCCCAGCATTTT. It specifies CAWSTGGEGPQHF.

This clone came up once. The chain is built from TRBV28 and TRBJ1-1; D remains ambiguous. V was pared by 3 bases and J by 0 bases, with 20 bases between. CDR3 length equals 18 residues. Per germline, CDR1 MDHEN and CDR2 SYDVKM. In nucleotides, the CDR3 is TGTGCCAGCAGTTTCGTTAGTGGAGCGGAATACATGAACACTGAAGCTTTCTTT. Amino acid sequence: CASSFVSGAEYMNTEAFF.

This clone was seen a single time. V gene TRBV7-2 combines with J gene TRBJ2-7, with 7 nucleotides matching TRBD2. Germline V lookup: CDR1 SGHTA, CDR2 FQGNSA. V shed 5 bases and J 4 bases; nucleotides not matched to a gene: 8. CDR3 length: 14 amino acids. The CDR3 loop reads CASSPRTGGYEQYF. In DNA form, the CDR3 reads TGTGCCAGCAGCCCGAGGACGGGAGGATACGAGCAGTACTTC. Full variable domain (rest looked up from reference TRBV7-2 and TRBJ2-7): GAGVSQSPSNKVTEKGKDVELRCDPISGHTALYWYRQSLGQGLEFLIYFQGNSAPDKSGLPSDRFSAERTGGSVSTLTIQRTQQEDSAVYLCASSPRTGGYEQYFGPGTRLTVT.

This chain joins TRBV12-5 and TRBJ2-3, with TRBD1 as a possible D gene (5 bases). V gave up 5 bases and J gave up 4 bases, with 10 bases separating them. This CDR3 region has 13 residues. Germline V gives CDR1 LGHNT, CDR2 FRNRAP. This CDR3 is CASGARVADTQYF. In nucleotides, the CDR3 is TGTGCTAGTGGTGCCAGGGTGGCAGATACGCAGTATTTT.

This clone was counted many times. V usage is TRBV7-9 and J usage is TRBJ2-1; 15 positions agree with TRBD2. The germline V gene encodes CDR1 SEHNR and CDR2 FQNEAQ (reference sequence). Unmatched junction bases numbered 6, after V lost 5 bases and J lost 7 bases. This CDR3 is 16 amino acids long. Here the CDR3 reads CASSEGTSGRRNEQFF. DNA of the CDR3: TGTGCCAGCAGCGAAGGGACTAGCGGGAGGAGAAATGAGCAGTTCTTC.

This chain connects TRBV6-5 to TRBJ1-1; the D is unclear. The V gene lost 5 bases and the J gene lost 3 bases, with 10 bases spanning the gap. The germline CDR1 and CDR2 sequences are MNHEY and SVGAGI. The CDR3 consists of 13 residues. The CDR3 loop reads CASSPSSHTEAFF. The CDR3 nucleotides are TGTGCCAGCAGTCCCTCGTCCCACACTGAAGCTTTCTTT.

The gene calls are TRBV21-1 and TRBJ2-1; the table calls TRBD2, which could not be checked here. TRBV21-1 is labeled a pseudogene. The CDR3 loop spans 17 amino acids. CDR3 sequence: CASSKGEGSKLCNEQFF. In nucleotides, the CDR3 is TGTGCCAGCAGCAAGGGGGAGGGGAGTAAGCTCTGCAATGAGCAGTTCTTC.

This chain links TRBV11-2 with TRBJ2-3, with 9 bases matching TRBD1. The length of the CDR3 is 17 residues. Germline V lookup: CDR1 SGHAT, CDR2 FQNNGV. J lost 0 bases, V lost 7 bases, and 11 bases had no gene match. The chain's CDR3 is CASIGFLGTGSTDTQYF. CDR3 DNA: TGTGCCAGCATTGGATTTCTCGGGACAGGGAGCACAGATACGCAGTATTTT.

The V gene is TRBV28, the J gene TRBJ2-5, with 10 positions matching TRBD2. The CDR3 runs 16 residues. Trimming cost V 5 bases and J 2 bases; bases outside gene matches: 8. Germline CDR1 is MDHEN and CDR2 is SYDVKM. CDR3 protein: CASSPRLAGRQETQYF. The CDR3 DNA reads TGTGCCAGCAGTCCTCGACTAGCGGGCAGGCAAGAGACCCAGTACTTC.

The chain recombines TRBV2 with TRBJ1-5; D might be TRBD1 (5 bases). CDR1 is SNHLY and CDR2 is FYNNEI in the germline V gene. V gave up 3 bases and J gave up 5 bases, with 17 bases separating them. This CDR3 has 16 residues. The CDR3 nucleotides are TGTGCCAGCAGTGACAGGGTCGGGGGAGGCTATCAGCCCCAGCATTTT. It specifies CASSDRVGGGYQPQHF.

The chain joins TRBV5-1 to TRBJ2-1; 10 positions agree with TRBD1. The V gene's germline CDR1 is SGHRS and CDR2 YFSETQ. The length of the CDR3 is 16 residues. The J segment lost 5 bases and the V segment lost 4 bases, leaving 9 bases of the junction unmatched. CDR3 region: CASSRTGGRWDNEQFF. The CDR3 nucleotides read TGCGCCAGCAGCCGGACAGGGGGGAGGTGGGACAATGAGCAGTTCTTC.

V and J are TRBV2 and TRBJ2-6; D perhaps matches TRBD1 (6 bases). Trimming left V 3 bases short and J 2 bases short, with 8 bases between. The CDR3 contains 15 residues. In germline, CDR1 is SNHLY, CDR2 FYNNEI. Here the CDR3 DNA reads TGTGCCAGCAGTGAGGCAGGGGCTGGGGCCAACGTCCTGACTTTC. Residues: CASSEAGAGANVLTF.

The chain couples TRBV5-6 to TRBJ2-7; D call uncertain. Germline CDR1 reads SGHDT; CDR2 reads YYEEEE. Trimming pared 3 bases from V and 2 bases from J, leaving 6 bases between. CDR3 length equals 12 residues. CDR3 DNA sequence: TGTGCCAGCAGCTCTGACACCTACGAGCAGTACTTC. Residues: CASSSDTYEQYF.

This clone showed up just once. The chain combines TRBV3-1 (or the pseudogene TRBV3-2) with TRBJ2-1; 7 bases are shared with TRBD2. Germline assignment: CDR1 LGHDT and CDR2 YNNKEL (reference sequence). This CDR3 comprises 14 residues. J lost 8 bases, V lost 3 bases, and 7 bases had no gene match. CDR3 protein: CASSHGLEVDEQFF. The CDR3, as DNA: TGTGCCAGCAGCCACGGACTAGAAGTTGATGAGCAGTTCTTC.

The rearrangement joins TRBV19 to TRBJ2-5; 11 positions agree with TRBD1. Trimming at V came to 7 bases and at J to 5 bases, leaving 6 bases not matched to a gene. The CDR3 is 14 residues long. CDR1 LNHDA and CDR2 SQIVND come from the germline V gene (reference sequence). In nucleotides, the CDR3 is TGTGCCAGTAACGGACAGGGGGCCGGGGAGACCCAGTACTTC. As protein: CASNGQGAGETQYF.

The J gene is TRBJ2-3, the V gene TRBV4-1; 10 bases match TRBD2. This CDR3 spans 16 amino acids. CDR1 is MGHRA, CDR2 YSYEKL, per germline. The V segment lost 3 bases and the J segment 6 bases; nucleotides outside the gene matches: 9. CDR3 sequence (DNA): TGCGCCAGCAGCCAGGTATTTAGCGGGAGGTCGGATACGCAGTATTTT. Protein product: CASSQVFSGRSDTQYF.

The chain joins TRBV27 to TRBJ1-1; no clear D. Germline lookup yields CDR1 MNHEY and CDR2 SMNVEV (reference sequence). Trimming cost V 6 bases and J 6 bases, with 11 bases left between them. The CDR3 extends over 12 amino acids. This chain's CDR3 is CASRRVGAEAFF. CDR3 coding DNA: TGTGCCAGCAGGAGGGTGGGCGCTGAAGCTTTCTTT.

This rearrangement joins TRBV19 to TRBJ2-2; TRBD2 aligns across 8 bases. The CDR3 totals 15 residues. V gave up 4 bases and J gave up 5 bases; unmatched junction bases: 6. Per the germline V gene, CDR1 is LNHDA and CDR2 is SQIVND (reference sequence). CDR3 sequence (DNA): TGTGCCAGTAGTAACGGGAGGGCCTCGACCGGGGAGCTGTTTTTT. It yields the protein CASSNGRASTGELFF.

V usage is TRBV6-5 and J usage is TRBJ1-2; 8 nucleotides line up with TRBD1. This CDR3 comprises 16 residues. CDR1 and CDR2 (germline): MNHEY, SVGAGI. V lost 0 bases and J lost 0; bases outside the gene matches: 3. The CDR3 loop reads CASSYSGQGTNYGYTF. As DNA, the CDR3 is TGTGCCAGCAGTTACTCCGGACAGGGTACTAACTATGGCTACACCTTC.

The chain has TRBV19 and TRBJ2-6; 12 bases are a match to TRBD2. CDR3 length equals 19 residues. With V trimmed by 4 bases and J by 1 base, 8 bases remained unmatched. Germline assignment: CDR1 LNHDA and CDR2 SQIVND (reference sequence). The DNA of the CDR3 is TGTGCCAGTAGTAGGACTAGCGGGAACTTTATTTCTGGGGCCAACGTCCTGACTTTC. This gives the protein CASSRTSGNFISGANVLTF.